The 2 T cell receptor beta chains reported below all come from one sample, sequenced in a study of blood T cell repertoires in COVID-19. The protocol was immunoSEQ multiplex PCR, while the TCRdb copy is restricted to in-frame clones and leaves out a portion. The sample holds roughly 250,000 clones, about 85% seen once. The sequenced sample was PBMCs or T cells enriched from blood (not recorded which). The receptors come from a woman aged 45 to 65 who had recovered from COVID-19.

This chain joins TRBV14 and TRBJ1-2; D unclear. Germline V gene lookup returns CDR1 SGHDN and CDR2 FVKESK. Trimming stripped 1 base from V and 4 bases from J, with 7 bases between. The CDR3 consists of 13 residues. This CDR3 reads CASSQGTFYGYTF. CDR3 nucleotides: TGTGCCAGCAGCCAAGGGACTTTCTATGGCTACACCTTC.

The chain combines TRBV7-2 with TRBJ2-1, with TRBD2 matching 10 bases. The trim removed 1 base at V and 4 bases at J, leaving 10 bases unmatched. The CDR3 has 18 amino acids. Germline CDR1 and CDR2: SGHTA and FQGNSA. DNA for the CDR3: TGTGCCAGCAGCTTAGAGGGCGTTAGCGGGAGGAATTACAATGAGCAGTTCTTC. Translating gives CASSLEGVSGRNYNEQFF.